This TCR delta chain was found in a study of gamma-delta chains in newborns, infants, children. Overall study context: Polyclonal expansion of innate γδ T cells after birth follows microbial exposure.

TCRdb reran clone calling via CATT on the reads. This table holds 5,100 or so delta-chain clones, about 5% found once. The CDR3 runs to 20 residues. The V gene end was trimmed by 3 bases and the J gene end by 0 bases; junction bases not matched to a gene: 7. Germline V gene lookup returns CDR1 GEAIGNYY and CDR2 EKD. Sequenced input: blood. The rearrangement uses TRDV2 and TRDJ3; TRDD3 agrees at 13 bases. The clonotype comes from a child who was a newborn, infant or young child, either healthy, febrile or measles-vaccinated (not recorded which). CDR3 sequence: CACDSTGGYAVSWDTRQMFF. The CDR3 DNA reads as TGTGCCTGTGACTCTACTGGGGGATACGCCGTCTCCTGGGACACCCGACAGATGTTTTTC.